One sample yielded the 9 T cell receptor beta chains listed below, sequenced in a study of blood T cell repertoires in COVID-19. Assay: immunoSEQ multiplex PCR; the TCRdb copy retains only in-frame clones and omits some. The table has more than 90,000 clones, around 84% seen once. Sequencing was performed on peripheral blood. The origin of the receptors is an older woman with active or convalescent COVID-19.

This CDR3 reads CASLKDTGAGYTF. DNA for the CDR3: TGTGCCAGCCTTAAAGACACAGGGGCTGGCTACACCTTC. The gene calls are TRBV6-6 and TRBJ1-2; 7 nucleotides line up with TRBD1. CDR1 MNHNY and CDR2 SVGAGI come from the germline V gene (reference sequence). Trimming cost V 8 bases and J 7 bases; bases outside gene matches: 10. The CDR3 is 13 amino acids.

The chain is built from TRBV11-2 and TRBJ2-3; 12 positions match TRBD2. V gave up 7 bases and J gave up 1 base; unmatched junction bases: 15. CDR3 size: 19 residues. The V gene's germline CDR1 is SGHAT and CDR2 FQNNGV. DNA of the CDR3: TGTGCCAGCACCCCACTAGCGGGGGGTAGCCTACCTGGCACAGATACGCAGTATTTT. Translating gives CASTPLAGGSLPGTDTQYF. The full variable domain, completed using reference TRBV11-2 and TRBJ2-3, is EAGVAQSPRYKIIEKRQSVAFWCNPISGHATLYWYQQILGQGPKLLIQFQNNGVVDDSQLPKDRFSAERLKGVDSTLKIQPAKLEDSAVYLCASTPLAGGSLPGTDTQYFGPGTRLTVL.

The gene calls are TRBV19 and TRBJ1-6; TRBD1 might be the D (6 bases). V lost 4 bases and J lost 5, with 15 bases in between. CDR1 and CDR2 from the germline V gene are LNHDA and SQIVND (reference sequence). This CDR3 is 16 amino acids long. The chain's CDR3 is CASSKWTAYDNSPLHF. As DNA, the CDR3 is TGTGCCAGTAGTAAGTGGACAGCCTACGATAATTCACCCCTCCACTTT.

This chain joins TRBV27 and TRBJ1-2; tentative D call: TRBD1 (5 bases). In germline, CDR1 is MNHEY, CDR2 SMNVEV (reference sequence). Trimming stripped 2 bases from V and 5 bases from J, with 12 bases between. The CDR3 consists of 14 residues. The chain's CDR3 is CASSLDRGGYGYTF. CDR3 nucleotides: TGTGCCAGCAGTTTAGACAGAGGAGGGTATGGCTACACCTTC.

The rearrangement uses TRBV28 and TRBJ2-5; a weak D match, TRBD2 (6 bases). Between the trimmed V and J ends, which lost 8 bases and 5 bases, there was a span of 18 bases. CDR1 and CDR2 (germline): MDHEN, SYDVKM. CDR3 size: 14 residues. CDR3 loop: CASQNGGTGETQYF. The CDR3 DNA reads as TGTGCCAGCCAAAATGGGGGGACCGGGGAGACCCAGTACTTC.

The V gene is TRBV5-1, the J gene TRBJ2-7, with D perhaps matching TRBD2 (6 bases). The CDR3 length is 12 residues. Trimming removed 2 bases at V and 10 bases at J, with 13 bases between. Germline-derived CDR1 and CDR2 are SGHRS and YFSETQ. This CDR3 is CASSLSRGAQYF. The CDR3 DNA is TGCGCCAGCAGCTTAAGTCGCGGGGCTCAGTACTTC.

This clone was found a few times. The V and J genes are TRBV9 and TRBJ2-1, with 10 bases aligning to TRBD2. This CDR3 has 15 residues. Germline loops: CDR1 SGDLS, CDR2 YYNGEE. V gave up 3 bases and J gave up 12 bases; unmatched junction bases: 12. CDR3 sequence: CASSAGAGTSVTQFF. The CDR3 nucleotides read TGTGCCAGCAGCGCAGGGGCGGGGACTAGCGTTACGCAGTTCTTC.

This chain links TRBV30 with TRBJ1-2; D gene unclear. The CDR3 spans 15 residues. Looked up from germline, CDR1 is GTSNPN and CDR2 is SVGIG (reference sequence). Trimming removed 0 bases from V and 4 bases from J, with 15 bases in between. CDR3 residues: CAWSVPPQAFYGYTF. Here the CDR3 DNA reads TGTGCCTGGAGTGTACCCCCGCAGGCCTTCTATGGCTACACCTTC.

This rearrangement joins TRBV7-6 to TRBJ2-1; 8 bases match TRBD1. Germline loops: CDR1 SGHVS, CDR2 FNYEAQ. CDR3 length: 15 residues. The junction had 6 bases not matched to a gene; V was cut back by 2 bases and J by 6 bases. The CDR3 here is CASSLQGALINEQFF. As DNA, the CDR3 is TGTGCCAGCAGCTTACAGGGGGCGTTAATCAATGAGCAGTTCTTC.